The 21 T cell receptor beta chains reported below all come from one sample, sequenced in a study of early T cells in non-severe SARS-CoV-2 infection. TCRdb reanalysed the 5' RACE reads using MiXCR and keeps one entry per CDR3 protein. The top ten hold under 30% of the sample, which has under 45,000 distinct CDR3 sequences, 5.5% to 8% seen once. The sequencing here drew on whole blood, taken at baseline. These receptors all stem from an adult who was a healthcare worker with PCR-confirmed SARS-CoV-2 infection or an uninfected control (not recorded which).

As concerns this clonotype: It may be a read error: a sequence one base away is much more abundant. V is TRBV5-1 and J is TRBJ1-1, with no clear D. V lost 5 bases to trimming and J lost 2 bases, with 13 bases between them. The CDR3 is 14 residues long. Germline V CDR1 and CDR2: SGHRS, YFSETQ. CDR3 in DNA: TGCGCCAGCAGTCCTAGGGAGGACAACACTGAAGCTTTCTTT. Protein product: CASSPREDNTEAFF.

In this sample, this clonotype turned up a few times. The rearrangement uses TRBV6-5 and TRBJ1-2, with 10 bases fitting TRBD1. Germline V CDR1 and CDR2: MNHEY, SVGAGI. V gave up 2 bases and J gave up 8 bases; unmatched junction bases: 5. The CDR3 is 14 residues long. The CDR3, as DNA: TGTGCCAGCAGTTACGGAGGGGACAGGGGAGGCTACACCTTC. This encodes CASSYGGDRGGYTF.

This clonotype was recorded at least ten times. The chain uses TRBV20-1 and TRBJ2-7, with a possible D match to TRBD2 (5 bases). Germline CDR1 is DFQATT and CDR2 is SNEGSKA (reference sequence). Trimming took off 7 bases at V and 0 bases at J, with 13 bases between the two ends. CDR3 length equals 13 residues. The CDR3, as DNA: TGCAGTGATCGGCGGGCGAGCTCCTACGAGCAGTACTTC. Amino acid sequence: CSDRRASSYEQYF.

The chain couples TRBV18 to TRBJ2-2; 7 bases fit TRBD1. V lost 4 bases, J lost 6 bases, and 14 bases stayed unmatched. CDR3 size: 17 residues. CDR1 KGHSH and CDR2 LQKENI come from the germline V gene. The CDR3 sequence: CASSLPGQSVRAGELFF. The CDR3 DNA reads TGTGCCAGCTCACTGCCGGGACAGTCGGTTCGAGCCGGGGAGCTGTTTTTT. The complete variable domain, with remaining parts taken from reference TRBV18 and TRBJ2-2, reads NAGVMQNPRHLVRRRGQEARLRCSPMKGHSHVYWYRQLPEEGLKFMVYLQKENIIDESGMPKERFSAEFPKEGPSILRIQQVVRGDSAAYFCASSLPGQSVRAGELFFGEGSRLTVL.

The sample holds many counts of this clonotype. The CDR3 nucleotides read TGTGCCAGCAACACCCTCTCCTATGGCTACACCTTC. Protein product: CASNTLSYGYTF. The chain uses TRBV5-6 and TRBJ1-2; no clear D. Germline CDR1 SGHDT, CDR2 YYEEEE. V was clipped by 6 bases and J by 4 bases, with 10 bases between them. The CDR3 extends over 12 amino acids.

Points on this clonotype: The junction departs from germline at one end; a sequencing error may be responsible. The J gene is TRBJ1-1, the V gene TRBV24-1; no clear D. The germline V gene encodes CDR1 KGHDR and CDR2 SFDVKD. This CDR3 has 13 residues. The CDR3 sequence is CGTKSGGNTEAFF. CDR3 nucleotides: TGTGGCACCAAGTCAGGCGGAAACACTGAAGCTTTCTTT.

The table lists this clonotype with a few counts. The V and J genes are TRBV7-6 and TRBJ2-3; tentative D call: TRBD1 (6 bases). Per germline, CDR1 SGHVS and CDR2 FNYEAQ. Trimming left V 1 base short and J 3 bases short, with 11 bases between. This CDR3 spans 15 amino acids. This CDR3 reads CASSLVVGGTDTQYF. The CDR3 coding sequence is TGTGCCAGCAGCTTAGTAGTAGGGGGTACAGATACGCAGTATTTT.

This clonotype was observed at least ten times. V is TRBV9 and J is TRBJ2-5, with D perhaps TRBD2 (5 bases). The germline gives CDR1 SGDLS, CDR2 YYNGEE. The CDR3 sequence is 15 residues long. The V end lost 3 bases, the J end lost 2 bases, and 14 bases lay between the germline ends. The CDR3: CASSAIGAGQETQYF. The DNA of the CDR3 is TGTGCCAGCAGCGCGATTGGTGCGGGTCAAGAGACCCAGTACTTC.

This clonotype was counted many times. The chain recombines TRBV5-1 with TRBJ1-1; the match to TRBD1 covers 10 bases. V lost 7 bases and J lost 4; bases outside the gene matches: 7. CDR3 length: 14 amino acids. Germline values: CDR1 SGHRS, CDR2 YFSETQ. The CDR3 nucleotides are TGCGCCAGCTCACTGGACAGGGGGACCACTGAAGCTTTCTTT. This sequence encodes CASSLDRGTTEAFF.

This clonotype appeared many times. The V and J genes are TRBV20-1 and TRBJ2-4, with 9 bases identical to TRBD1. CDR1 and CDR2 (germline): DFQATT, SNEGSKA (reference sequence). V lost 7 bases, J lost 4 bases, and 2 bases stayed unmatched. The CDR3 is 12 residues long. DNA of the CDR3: TGCAGTGTCGGGACAGGGAAAAACATTCAGTACTTC. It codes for CSVGTGKNIQYF.

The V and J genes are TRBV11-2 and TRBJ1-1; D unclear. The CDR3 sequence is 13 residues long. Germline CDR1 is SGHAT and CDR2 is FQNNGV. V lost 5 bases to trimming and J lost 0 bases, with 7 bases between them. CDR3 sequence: CASSVGMNTEAFF. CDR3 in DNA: TGTGCCAGCAGCGTTGGGATGAACACTGAAGCTTTCTTT.

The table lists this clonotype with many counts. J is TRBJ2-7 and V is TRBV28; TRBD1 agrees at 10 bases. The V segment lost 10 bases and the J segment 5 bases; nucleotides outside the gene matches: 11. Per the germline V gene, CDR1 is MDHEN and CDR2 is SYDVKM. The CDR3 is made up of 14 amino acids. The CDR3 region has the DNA TGTGCCACCCTGACAGGGGGCGCGAACCACGAGCAGTACTTC. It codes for CATLTGGANHEQYF. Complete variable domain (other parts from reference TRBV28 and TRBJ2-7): DVKVTQSSRYLVKRTGEKVFLECVQDMDHENMFWYRQDPGLGLRLIYFSYDVKMKEKGDIPEGYSVSREKKERFSLILESASTNQTSMYLCATLTGGANHEQYFGPGTRLTVT.

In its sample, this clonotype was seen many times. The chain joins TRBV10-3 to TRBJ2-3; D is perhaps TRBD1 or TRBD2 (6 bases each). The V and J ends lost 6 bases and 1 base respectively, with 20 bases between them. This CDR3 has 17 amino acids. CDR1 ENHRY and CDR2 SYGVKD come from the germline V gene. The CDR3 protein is CAISPGAQGMGTDTQYF. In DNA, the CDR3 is TGTGCCATCAGCCCGGGGGCTCAGGGTATGGGCACAGATACGCAGTATTTT.

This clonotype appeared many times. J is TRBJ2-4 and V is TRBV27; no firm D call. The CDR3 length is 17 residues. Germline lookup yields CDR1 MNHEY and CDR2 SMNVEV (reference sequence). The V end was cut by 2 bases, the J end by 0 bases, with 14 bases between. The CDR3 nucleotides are TGTGCCAGCAGTTTACTTGCGCGGCCCTTAGCCAAAAACATTCAGTACTTC. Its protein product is CASSLLARPLAKNIQYF.

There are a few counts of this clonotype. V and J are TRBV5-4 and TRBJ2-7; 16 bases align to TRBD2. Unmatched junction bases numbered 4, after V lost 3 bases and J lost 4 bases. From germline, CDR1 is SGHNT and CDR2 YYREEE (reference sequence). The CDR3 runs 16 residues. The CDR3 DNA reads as TGTGCCAGCAGCTCGGGACTAGCGGGAGGGGCATACGAGCAGTACTTC. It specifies CASSSGLAGGAYEQYF.

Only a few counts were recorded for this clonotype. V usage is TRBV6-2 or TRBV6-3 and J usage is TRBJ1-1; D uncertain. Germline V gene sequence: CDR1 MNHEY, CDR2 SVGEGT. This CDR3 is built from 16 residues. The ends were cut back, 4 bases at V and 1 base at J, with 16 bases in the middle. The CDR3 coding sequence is TGTGCCAGCAGTTCGGGCCGAGATCATTCGAACACTGAAGCTTTCTTT. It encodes CASSSGRDHSNTEAFF.

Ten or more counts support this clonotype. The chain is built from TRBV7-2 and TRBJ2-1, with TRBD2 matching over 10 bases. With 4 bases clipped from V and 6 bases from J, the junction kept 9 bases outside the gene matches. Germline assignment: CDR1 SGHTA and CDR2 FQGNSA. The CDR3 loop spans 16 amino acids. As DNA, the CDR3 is TGTGCCAGCAGCTCCCCAGCGGGAGGGGTTGTCAATGAGCAGTTCTTC. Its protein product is CASSSPAGGVVNEQFF.

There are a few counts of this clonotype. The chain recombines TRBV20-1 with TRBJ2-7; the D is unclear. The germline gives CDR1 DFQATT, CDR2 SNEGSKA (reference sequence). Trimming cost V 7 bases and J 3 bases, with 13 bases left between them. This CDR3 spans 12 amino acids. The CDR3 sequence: CSVYGQVYEQYF. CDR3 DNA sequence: TGCAGTGTGTACGGGCAGGTCTACGAGCAGTACTTC.

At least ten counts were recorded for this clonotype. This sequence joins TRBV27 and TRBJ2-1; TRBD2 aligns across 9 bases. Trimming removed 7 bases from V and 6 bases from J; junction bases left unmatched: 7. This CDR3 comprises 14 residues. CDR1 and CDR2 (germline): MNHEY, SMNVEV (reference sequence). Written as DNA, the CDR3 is TGTGCCAGCACCACGGTAGCGGGGGTCAATGAGCAGTTCTTC. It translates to CASTTVAGVNEQFF.

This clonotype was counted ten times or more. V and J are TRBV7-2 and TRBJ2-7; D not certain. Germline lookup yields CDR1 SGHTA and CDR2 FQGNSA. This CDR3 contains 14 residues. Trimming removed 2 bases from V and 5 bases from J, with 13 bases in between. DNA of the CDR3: TGTGCCAGCAGCTTAAGTTCCGCTAACCACGAGCAGTACTTC. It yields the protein CASSLSSANHEQYF.

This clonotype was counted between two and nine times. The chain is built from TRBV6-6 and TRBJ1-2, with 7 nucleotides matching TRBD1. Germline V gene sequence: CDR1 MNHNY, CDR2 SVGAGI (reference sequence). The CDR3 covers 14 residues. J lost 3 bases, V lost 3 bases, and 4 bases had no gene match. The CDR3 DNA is TGTGCCAGCAGTTATAGGACAGGTGACTATGGCTACACCTTC. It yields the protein CASSYRTGDYGYTF.